Listed here are 29 T cell receptor beta chains from one sample, sequenced in a study of shared clonotypes between healthy human individuals. Clones were read by immunoSEQ multiplex PCR, and TCRdb kept only the in-frame ones, dropping some. The sample holds about 650,000 clones, around 95% seen once. In the naive CD8 group, cells lacked CD45RO and were positively selected for CCR7, so terminally differentiated effector memory CD45RA+ cells were left out. Material for sequencing was naive CD8+ T cells sorted from blood. These receptors all stem from a woman in her 30s in good health.

A single count supports this clone. The chain joins TRBV21-1 to TRBJ2-3; TRBD1, the table's D call, lacks a check against the DNA. TRBV21-1 is classified as a pseudogene. There are 14 residues in the CDR3. The CDR3 bases are TGTGCCAGCAGACGGGACAGGGGGACAGATACGCAGTATTTT. Amino acid sequence: CASRRDRGTDTQYF.

V is TRBV28 and J is TRBJ1-5; D is possibly TRBD1 (6 bases). The germline V gene encodes CDR1 MDHEN and CDR2 SYDVKM. V was shortened by 7 bases and J by 4 bases, with 23 bases between the two germline ends. The CDR3 extends over 17 amino acids. Written as DNA, the CDR3 is TGTGCCAGCAAGCAAAGAGGATACAGGGTTGCAAATCAGCCCCAGCATTTT. It specifies CASKQRGYRVANQPQHF.

This CDR3 is CASRDIDQPQHF. Here the CDR3 DNA reads TGTGCCAGCAGGGACATAGATCAGCCCCAGCATTTT. The chain employs TRBV6-1 and TRBJ1-5; TRBD1 is a possible D gene (5 bases). This CDR3 region has 12 residues. The V and J ends lost 6 bases and 5 bases respectively, with 8 bases between them. Germline V lookup: CDR1 MNHNS, CDR2 SASEGT.

This chain connects TRBV2 to TRBJ2-3; D perhaps matches TRBD2 (5 bases). Trimming took off 5 bases at V and 11 bases at J, with 20 bases between the two ends. This CDR3 contains 14 residues. Germline CDR1 reads SNHLY; CDR2 reads FYNNEI. The CDR3 DNA is TGTGCCAGCAGTCCAATCACGGACGTAGAGGGGCAGTATTTT. Residues: CASSPITDVEGQYF.

The chain recombines TRBV9 with TRBJ1-2; 8 bases map to TRBD1. V trimming: 2 bases; J trimming: 4 bases; junction bases outside the gene matches: 7. Germline V lookup: CDR1 SGDLS, CDR2 YYNGEE. The CDR3 spans 15 residues. This chain's CDR3 is CASSVQTGASYGYTF. The DNA of the CDR3 is TGTGCCAGCAGCGTCCAGACAGGGGCAAGCTATGGCTACACCTTC.

A single count supports this clone. The chain carries TRBV27 and TRBJ2-2, with a weak D call TRBD2 (6 bases). The germline V gene has CDR1 MNHEY and CDR2 SMNVEV (reference sequence). The CDR3 sequence is 18 residues long. V was shortened by 5 bases and J by 2 bases, with 21 bases between the two germline ends. The CDR3 region has the DNA TGTGCCAGCAGTCCCCGCGCGGGGTTCATGATTAACACCGGGGAGCTGTTTTTT. It specifies CASSPRAGFMINTGELFF.

The rearrangement uses TRBV27 and TRBJ2-5; D assignment may be TRBD1 or TRBD2 (5 bases each). The DNA end favors TRBJ2-7, so the J call may be wrong. CDR3 size: 14 residues. CDR1 MNHEY and CDR2 SMNVEV come from the germline V gene (reference sequence). CDR3 loop: CASSFAGTNYEQYF. Written as DNA, the CDR3 is TGTGCCAGCAGTTTCGCCGGGACCAACTACGAGCAGTACTTC.

With respect to this clone: Other DNA sequences from this sample encode an identical CDR3 as well. J is TRBJ2-7 and V is TRBV19, with D perhaps given as TRBD1 or TRBD2 (5 bases each). The germline V gene has CDR1 LNHDA and CDR2 SQIVND (reference sequence). CDR3 length equals 13 residues. V lost 5 bases and J lost 3, with 11 bases in between. CDR3: CASSLGPGYEQYF. CDR3 sequence (DNA): TGTGCCAGTAGTCTGGGACCGGGCTACGAGCAGTACTTC.

The chain combines TRBV27 with TRBJ2-7; D unclear. Trimming left V 4 bases short and J 2 bases short, with 9 bases between. CDR1 and CDR2 (germline): MNHEY, SMNVEV (reference sequence). There are 13 residues in the CDR3. CDR3 amino acids: CASSSGSAYEQYF. CDR3 coding DNA: TGTGCCAGCAGTTCCGGCTCGGCCTACGAGCAGTACTTC.

This chain connects TRBV11-2 to TRBJ2-5, with unresolved D. The J call is doubtful: the DNA matches TRBJ2-7 better. Germline-derived CDR1 and CDR2 are SGHAT and FQNNGV. The CDR3 spans 13 residues. CDR3 in DNA: TGTGCCAGCAGCTTGGAAGGTATCTACGAGCAGTACTTC. It encodes CASSLEGIYEQYF.

The chain joins TRBV27 to TRBJ1-2; D is possibly TRBD1 (5 bases). This CDR3 has 13 residues. CDR1 and CDR2 (germline): MNHEY, SMNVEV (reference sequence). Trimming took off 6 bases at V and 6 bases at J, with 14 bases between the two ends. The DNA for the CDR3 is TGTGCCAGCAGCTACGGGGGGAAAAATGGCTACACCTTC. Its protein is CASSYGGKNGYTF.

The V call is TRBV10-1, the J call TRBJ2-7; 7 bases align to TRBD1. The V gene's germline CDR1 is WNHNN and CDR2 SYGVQD (reference sequence). The CDR3 consists of 14 residues. Trimming took 3 bases from V and 4 from J; bases not matched to a gene: 6. CDR3 in amino acids: CASSDQGEEYEQYF. The CDR3 DNA reads as TGCGCCAGCAGTGACCAGGGGGAAGAGTACGAGCAGTACTTC.

This clone was found once. The chain combines TRBV19 with TRBJ1-5; the D is unclear. Per the germline V gene, CDR1 is LNHDA and CDR2 is SQIVND (reference sequence). Trimming removed 6 bases from V and 2 bases from J, with 17 bases in between. This CDR3 is 16 amino acids long. The CDR3 region has the DNA TGTGCCAGTAGCCCTCGCGGGGTGGTGGGCAATCAGCCCCAGCATTTT. This translates into CASSPRGVVGNQPQHF.

The chain is built from TRBV27 and TRBJ1-1; TRBD1 might be the D (6 bases). The CDR3 is made up of 16 amino acids. Germline CDR1 is MNHEY and CDR2 is SMNVEV (reference sequence). Trimming cost V 5 bases and J 0 bases, with 16 bases left between them. The CDR3: CASSRRYGQMNTEAFF. The CDR3 bases are TGTGCCAGCAGTCGGCGATACGGACAGATGAACACTGAAGCTTTCTTT.

The J gene is TRBJ2-5, the V gene TRBV19, with 11 bases that match TRBD2. The germline CDR1 and CDR2 sequences are LNHDA and SQIVND (reference sequence). The V and J ends lost 3 bases and 3 bases, in that order; junction bases with no gene match: 3. This CDR3 has 15 residues. CDR3 nucleotides: TGTGCCAGTAGTATCGGGACTAGCGGAAAAGAGACCCAGTACTTC. Translated: CASSIGTSGKETQYF.

The rearrangement uses TRBV28 and TRBJ1-4; possible D gene TRBD1, 6 bases. Trimming removed 6 bases from V and 5 bases from J, with 19 bases in between. Germline V gene lookup returns CDR1 MDHEN and CDR2 SYDVKM. The CDR3 loop spans 16 amino acids. The CDR3 bases are TGTGCCAGCAGCGACTTGGGGGGCGGGACCAATGAAAAACTGTTTTTT. Residues: CASSDLGGGTNEKLFF.

This chain links TRBV7-6 with TRBJ2-5; 12 bases align to TRBD2. Trimming took 5 bases from V and 5 from J; bases not matched to a gene: 15. CDR1 is SGHVS, CDR2 FNYEAQ, per germline. This CDR3 is built from 18 residues. CDR3: CASSPREDLAGGPETQYF. The CDR3 DNA reads TGTGCCAGCAGCCCTAGAGAAGACCTAGCGGGAGGGCCGGAGACCCAGTACTTC.

The chain combines TRBV4-2 with TRBJ2-1; D gene ambiguous. Germline CDR1 and CDR2: LGHNA and YNFKEQ. This CDR3 contains 17 residues. V was pared by 0 bases and J by 0 bases, with 12 bases between. CDR3 in amino acids: CASSQETPLSSYNEQFF. The DNA for the CDR3 is TGTGCCAGCAGCCAAGAAACTCCTCTGAGCTCCTACAATGAGCAGTTCTTC.

The J gene is TRBJ2-3, the V gene TRBV9; D ambiguous. CDR3 length: 13 amino acids. The germline CDR1 and CDR2 sequences are SGDLS and YYNGEE. The V end lost 0 bases, the J end lost 6 bases, and 8 bases lay between the germline ends. CDR3 coding DNA: TGTGCCAGCAGCGTAGACAGCTCGGATACGCAGTATTTT. Translation: CASSVDSSDTQYF.

This chain links TRBV5-4 with TRBJ1-1; TRBD1 might be the D (6 bases). The CDR3 runs 11 residues. V shed 2 bases and J shed 8 bases, with 7 bases lying between them. The germline CDR1 and CDR2 sequences are SGHNT and YYREEE (reference sequence). CDR3 DNA sequence: TGTGCCAGCAGCTTAGGACAGGAAGCTTTCTTT. This encodes CASSLGQEAFF.

The V gene is TRBV4-2, the J gene TRBJ2-5, with a tentative D call TRBD1 (6 bases). The closer fit of TRBJ2-7 to the DNA end suggests the J call may be wrong. The germline gives CDR1 LGHNA, CDR2 YNFKEQ. The CDR3 is 14 amino acids. The CDR3 loop reads CASSQDRGGYEQYF. CDR3 in DNA: TGTGCCAGCAGCCAAGATAGAGGGGGCTACGAGCAGTACTTC.

The rearrangement uses TRBV13 and TRBJ1-5; D is possibly TRBD1 (5 bases). The CDR3 totals 15 residues. Germline lookup yields CDR1 PRHDT and CDR2 FYEKMQ (reference sequence). Trimming took 5 bases from V and 2 from J, leaving 13 bases between them. CDR3 amino acids: CASSASGDGNQPQHF. Here the CDR3 DNA reads TGTGCCAGCAGCGCTTCGGGGGATGGCAATCAGCCCCAGCATTTT.

The rearrangement links TRBV27 to TRBJ2-1; D possibly uses TRBD1 or TRBD2 (5 bases each). The CDR3 has 14 amino acids. V lost 3 bases to trimming and J lost 5 bases, with 11 bases between them. In germline, CDR1 is MNHEY, CDR2 SMNVEV (reference sequence). The CDR3 here is CASSFGGSNNEQFF. The DNA of the CDR3 is TGTGCCAGCAGTTTTGGGGGTTCTAACAATGAGCAGTTCTTC.

The gene calls are TRBV11-3 and TRBJ2-1; no definite D call. The ends were cut back, 1 base at V and 9 bases at J, with 10 bases in the middle. The CDR3 totals 13 residues. Germline V CDR1 and CDR2: SGHNT, YENEEA. The CDR3 region is CASSLAGVPEQFF. The CDR3, as DNA: TGTGCCAGCAGCTTAGCCGGCGTACCTGAGCAGTTCTTC.

The chain recombines TRBV5-8 with TRBJ1-2; weak D call: TRBD1 (6 bases). The CDR3 sequence is 15 residues long. The germline V gene encodes CDR1 SGHTS and CDR2 YDEGEE. Trimming left V 3 bases short and J 4 bases short, with 16 bases between. The CDR3 DNA reads as TGTGCCAGCAGCTCCCGACCCGGACAGCTCTATGGCTACACCTTC. Protein sequence: CASSSRPGQLYGYTF.

The rearrangement uses TRBV11-2 and TRBJ2-7; 7 nucleotides agree with TRBD2. Germline CDR1 is SGHAT and CDR2 is FQNNGV. The CDR3 extends over 17 amino acids. The junction had 14 bases not matched to a gene; V was cut back by 2 bases and J by 4 bases. The CDR3 loop is CASSLQGSGRASYEQYF. In nucleotides, the CDR3 is TGTGCCAGCAGCTTACAAGGGAGTGGGAGGGCCTCTTACGAGCAGTACTTC. Based on the CDR3 plus reference TRBV11-2 and TRBJ2-7, the full variable domain is EAGVAQSPRYKIIEKRQSVAFWCNPISGHATLYWYQQILGQGPKLLIQFQNNGVVDDSQLPKDRFSAERLKGVDSTLKIQPAKLEDSAVYLCASSLQGSGRASYEQYFGPGTRLTVT.

This chain joins TRBV6-1 and TRBJ2-1; perhaps TRBD2 as D (6 bases). This CDR3 has 14 residues. V dropped 5 bases and J dropped 9 bases, with 17 bases sitting between them. The germline V gene encodes CDR1 MNHNS and CDR2 SASEGT. The CDR3 loop is CASSPRLGLSEQFF. The CDR3 bases are TGTGCCAGCAGTCCTAGACTAGGATTAAGTGAGCAGTTCTTC.

This sequence joins TRBV28 and TRBJ2-7; 9 bases line up with TRBD1. V gave up 5 bases and J gave up 5 bases; unmatched junction bases: 7. CDR1 and CDR2 (germline): MDHEN, SYDVKM. This CDR3 region has 14 residues. The CDR3 region has the DNA TGTGCCAGCAGTATCTGGACAGGGGCCCACGAGCAGTACTTC. This encodes CASSIWTGAHEQYF.

V is TRBV28 and J is TRBJ1-1, with D possibly TRBD1 on 5 matching bases. This CDR3 is 13 amino acids long. Trimming took 5 bases from V and 2 from J, leaving 9 bases between them. The V gene's germline CDR1 is MDHEN and CDR2 SYDVKM. The CDR3 spells CASSLQVNTEAFF. Written as DNA, the CDR3 is TGTGCCAGCAGTCTACAGGTTAACACTGAAGCTTTCTTT.